This T cell receptor (beta chain) was captured in a study of T cell responses to AZD1222 COVID-19 vaccine. Study findings and constraints: Increased Spike-specific TCR breadth and depth were observed after two AZD1222 doses.

Repertoires were generated with immunoSEQ multiplex PCR, while TCRdb's copy carries only in-frame clones and drops some. In the table there are 100,000 or so clones, around nine tenths of which are singletons. On this clone: Its antigen is unknown.

Pooling covered second doses at about 4 or about 12 weeks. Material: peripheral blood, obtained 28 days after the second AZD1222 dose. This sequence was found in an adult who received the AZD1222 COVID-19 vaccine.

The CDR3 DNA follows: TGTGCCAGCACCCCCTTGACAGGGTACTATGGCTACACCTTC. Residues: CASTPLTGYYGYTF. The J gene is TRBJ1-2, the V gene TRBV28, with 7 bases aligning to TRBD1. Germline V CDR1 and CDR2: MDHEN, SYDVKM. With 7 bases clipped from V and 3 bases from J, the junction kept 8 bases outside the gene matches. This CDR3 spans 14 amino acids.